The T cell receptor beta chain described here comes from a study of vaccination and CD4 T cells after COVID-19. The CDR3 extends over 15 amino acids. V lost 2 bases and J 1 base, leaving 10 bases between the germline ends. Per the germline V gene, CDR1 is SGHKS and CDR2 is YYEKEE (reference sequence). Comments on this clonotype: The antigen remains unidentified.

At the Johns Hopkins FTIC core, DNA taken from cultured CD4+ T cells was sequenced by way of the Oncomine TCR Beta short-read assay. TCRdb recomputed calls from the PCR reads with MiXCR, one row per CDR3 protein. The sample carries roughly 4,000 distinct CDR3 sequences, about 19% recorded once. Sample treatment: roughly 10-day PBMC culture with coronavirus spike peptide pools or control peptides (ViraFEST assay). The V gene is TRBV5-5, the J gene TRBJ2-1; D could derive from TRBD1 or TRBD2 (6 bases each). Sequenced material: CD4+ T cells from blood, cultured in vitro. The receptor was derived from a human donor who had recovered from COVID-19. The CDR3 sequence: CASSFLGGSYNEQFF. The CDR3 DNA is TGTGCCAGCAGCTTCTTAGGGGGGTCCTACAATGAGCAGTTCTTC.